One and the same sample provided the 27 T cell receptor beta chains below, sequenced in a study of identical twins. MiXCR was run by TCRdb on the 5' RACE reads, yielding one entry per CDR3 protein. Of 690,000 or so distinct CDR3 sequences listed, less than 10% are singletons. These sequences were also reported in another study, on yellow fever vaccine responses in identical twins.

Material: PBMCs. The receptors were gathered from a woman under 30 in good health.

This clonotype appeared many times. The CDR3 coding sequence is TGTGCCAGCATTGGGTTTTCTGAAGCTTTCTTT. This gives the protein CASIGFSEAFF. J is TRBJ1-1 and V is TRBV7-9; D ambiguous. The germline CDR1 and CDR2 sequences are SEHNR and FQNEAQ (reference sequence). V was trimmed by 7 bases and J by 6 bases, leaving 9 bases between them. This CDR3 comprises 11 residues.

This clonotype has at least ten counts. The chain is built from TRBV12-3 or TRBV12-4 and TRBJ2-1, with D possibly being TRBD1 (6 bases). Trimming removed 2 bases from V and 5 bases from J, with 19 bases in between. The CDR3 is made up of 17 amino acids. The CDR3 DNA follows: TGTGCCAGCAGTTTATCCCGACTCTTAGCAGGGGACAATGAGCAGTTCTTC. Amino acid sequence: CASSLSRLLAGDNEQFF.

A few counts support this clonotype. The J gene is TRBJ2-4, the V gene TRBV20-1; D is unresolved. The V gene lost 0 bases and the J gene lost 7 bases, with 13 bases spanning the gap. Germline V gene data show CDR1 as DFQATT and CDR2 as SNEGSKA (reference sequence). The CDR3 has 14 residues. CDR3 DNA sequence: TGCAGTGCTAGAGATCTTAACTCCGTTAACATTCAGTACTTC. Encoded protein: CSARDLNSVNIQYF.

This clonotype was observed a few times. The J gene is TRBJ2-7, the V gene TRBV7-9, with 9 bases identical to TRBD1. The CDR3 length is 15 residues. V shed 5 bases, J shed 7 bases, and the junction held 12 bases outside the gene matches. Germline assignment: CDR1 SEHNR and CDR2 FQNEAQ (reference sequence). CDR3 protein: CASSIPSGDREEQYF. In DNA form, the CDR3 reads TGTGCCAGCAGCATTCCATCGGGGGACAGGGAGGAGCAGTACTTC.

In this sample, this clonotype turned up a few times. V usage is TRBV7-9 and J usage is TRBJ2-7, with TRBD2 matching 8 bases. The CDR3 length is 13 residues. The J segment lost 6 bases and the V segment lost 3 bases, leaving 4 bases of the junction unmatched. CDR1 and CDR2 (germline): SEHNR, FQNEAQ (reference sequence). The CDR3 loop is CASSFSGGVEQYF. CDR3 DNA: TGTGCCAGCAGCTTCTCGGGGGGGGTCGAGCAGTACTTC.

This chain joins TRBV20-1 and TRBJ2-6; the match to TRBD2 covers 7 bases. Losses at the gene ends were 2 bases for V and 3 bases for J; bases not matched to a gene: 1. This CDR3 has 14 residues. The germline gives CDR1 DFQATT, CDR2 SNEGSKA (reference sequence). The CDR3 DNA reads as TGCAGTGCTAGAACTAGCGATGGGGCCAACGTCCTGACTTTC. Amino acids: CSARTSDGANVLTF.

V usage is TRBV7-9 and J usage is TRBJ2-1; 11 positions match TRBD1. V shed 7 bases, J shed 8 bases, and the junction held 16 bases outside the gene matches. CDR1 and CDR2 from the germline V gene are SEHNR and FQNEAQ (reference sequence). The CDR3 is 17 residues long. CDR3 sequence (DNA): TGTGCCAGCATTCTTCCGCAAATGGGACAGGGGGACCATGAGCAGTTCTTC. Amino acid sequence: CASILPQMGQGDHEQFF.

The chain has TRBV4-3 and TRBJ2-2, with D possibly matching TRBD1 (6 bases). V lost 0 bases and J lost 8, with 10 bases in between. This CDR3 contains 14 residues. Germline CDR1 reads LGHNA; CDR2 reads YSLEER. CDR3 DNA: TGCGCCAGCAGCCAAGATAGGGGGATGGGGGAGCTGTTTTTT. It is translated as CASSQDRGMGELFF.

This clonotype was observed a few times. In DNA form, the CDR3 reads TGTGCCAGCAGCCAAACGGGTACGCAGTATTTT. It is translated as CASSQTGTQYF. The chain carries TRBV27 and TRBJ2-3; D is unclear. The V and J ends lost 6 bases and 8 bases respectively, with 9 bases between them. This CDR3 has 11 residues. Germline-derived CDR1 and CDR2 are MNHEY and SMNVEV (reference sequence).

This clonotype has a handful of counts. This chain joins TRBV24-1 and TRBJ2-6; unclear D gene. V was cut by 3 bases and J by 0 bases, with 8 bases left in between. The CDR3 is 16 residues long. The germline gives CDR1 KGHDR, CDR2 SFDVKD. CDR3 protein: CATSDPTYSGANVLTF. As DNA, the CDR3 is TGTGCCACCAGTGATCCAACCTACTCTGGGGCCAACGTCCTGACTTTC.

This clonotype was observed a few times. The chain joins TRBV7-8 to TRBJ2-1; TRBD1 matches at 11 bases. Looked up from germline, CDR1 is SGHVS and CDR2 is FQNEAQ. This CDR3 is 15 amino acids long. Trimming at V came to 5 bases and at J to 4 bases, leaving 4 bases not matched to a gene. The CDR3 loop is CASSHGTGGYNEQFF. The CDR3 DNA reads TGTGCCAGCAGCCACGGGACAGGGGGTTACAATGAGCAGTTCTTC.

This clonotype came up a few times. J is TRBJ2-5 and V is TRBV6-5; TRBD2 matches at 7 bases. CDR1 and CDR2 from the germline V gene are MNHEY and SVGAGI. Germline trimming cut 2 bases from V and 1 base from J; bases unmatched to any gene: 10. The CDR3 totals 17 residues. CDR3 in amino acids: CASSYGGGGLLQETQYF. The CDR3 DNA reads TGTGCCAGCAGTTACGGGGGGGGAGGGCTTCTCCAAGAGACCCAGTACTTC.

This clonotype has more than one count but fewer than ten. The V call is TRBV4-3, the J call TRBJ2-7; tentatively, D is TRBD2 (6 bases). Germline CDR1 LGHNA, CDR2 YSLEER. The CDR3 runs 16 residues. Deletions cut 4 bases from V and 3 bases from J, with 19 bases between. CDR3 loop: CASSPNWAAGSYEQYF. The CDR3 coding sequence is TGCGCCAGCAGCCCCAATTGGGCGGCGGGGAGCTACGAGCAGTACTTC.

This clonotype was picked up a small number of times. The chain uses TRBV4-1 and TRBJ2-5; 8 nucleotides line up with TRBD1. CDR3 length: 15 residues. Germline CDR1 MGHRA, CDR2 YSYEKL. V lost 4 bases and J lost 5; bases outside the gene matches: 9. The CDR3 protein is CASSPTDRAGETQYF. The CDR3 nucleotides are TGCGCCAGCAGCCCAACGGACAGGGCGGGGGAGACCCAGTACTTC.

This clonotype was observed a few times. The chain couples TRBV6-1 to TRBJ1-5, with D perhaps TRBD1 (6 bases). The CDR3 runs 16 residues. Per germline, CDR1 MNHNS and CDR2 SASEGT. Trimming left V 6 bases short and J 0 bases short, with 15 bases between. CDR3 in DNA: TGTGCCAGCAGGGAAACAGGGTTTTATAGCAATCAGCCCCAGCATTTT. Its translation: CASRETGFYSNQPQHF.

This chain uses TRBV20-1 with TRBJ2-3; D tentatively reads TRBD1 or TRBD2 (6 bases each). The V gene lost 1 base and the J gene lost 14 bases, with 13 bases spanning the gap. The CDR3 covers 11 residues. The germline gives CDR1 DFQATT, CDR2 SNEGSKA (reference sequence). The CDR3 is CSARGGASWYF. The CDR3 region has the DNA TGCAGTGCTAGAGGGGGGGCTAGTTGGTATTTT.

The table lists this clonotype with a few counts. CDR3 nucleotide sequence: TGCAGCGTCACCTTGACTGTAACCACCGGGGAGCTGTTTTTT. Amino acid sequence: CSVTLTVTTGELFF. The chain joins TRBV29-1 to TRBJ2-2; D not resolved. The V end lost 6 bases, the J end lost 4 bases, and 15 bases lay between the germline ends. Germline V lookup: CDR1 SQVTM, CDR2 ANQGSEA. The CDR3 is 14 residues long.

The sample holds a few counts of this clonotype. The chain employs TRBV3-1 and TRBJ2-2; tentative D call: TRBD2 (7 bases). CDR1 LGHDT and CDR2 YNNKEL come from the germline V gene (reference sequence). This CDR3 comprises 17 residues. Trimming removed 5 bases at V and 3 bases at J, with 19 bases between. DNA of the CDR3: TGTGCCAGCAGCTACCCCCGTGGGGGGGGCGACACCGGGGAGCTGTTTTTT. Translating it yields CASSYPRGGGDTGELFF.

There are many counts of this clonotype. The chain uses TRBV15 and TRBJ1-5, with D unresolved. This CDR3 comprises 12 residues. V was pared by 0 bases and J by 4 bases, with 1 base between. CDR1 LNHNV and CDR2 YYDKDF come from the germline V gene (reference sequence). CDR3 amino acids: CATSRDNQPQHF. CDR3 sequence (DNA): TGTGCCACCAGCAGAGATAATCAGCCCCAGCATTTT. The full variable domain, its missing parts supplied by reference TRBV15 and TRBJ1-5, is DAMVIQNPRYQVTQFGKPVTLSCSQTLNHNVMYWYQQKSSQAPKLLFHYYDKDFNNEADTPDNFQSRRPNTSFCFLDIRSPGLGDTAMYLCATSRDNQPQHFGDGTRLSIL.

The J gene is TRBJ2-2, the V gene TRBV6-2 or TRBV6-3; D is unresolved. The V gene lost 6 bases and the J gene lost 6 bases, with 11 bases spanning the gap. This CDR3 spans 13 amino acids. CDR1 is MNHEY and CDR2 is SVGEGT in the germline V gene. CDR3 DNA: TGTGCCAGCAGCCCTACTAACTCCGGGGAGCTGTTTTTT. Amino acids: CASSPTNSGELFF.

Ten or more counts support this clonotype. The chain uses TRBV5-1 and TRBJ2-2; TRBD2 is a possible D gene (6 bases). Trimming removed 4 bases from V and 2 bases from J, with 15 bases in between. The CDR3 runs 16 residues. CDR1 and CDR2 from the germline V gene are SGHRS and YFSETQ. Here the CDR3 reads CASSPRDWKNTGELFF. The CDR3 region has the DNA TGCGCCAGCAGCCCCAGGGACTGGAAAAACACCGGGGAGCTGTTTTTT.

In its sample, this clonotype was seen a few times. V is TRBV6-1 and J is TRBJ1-6; TRBD1 is a possible D gene (6 bases). CDR3 length: 18 amino acids. Trimming took 6 bases from V and 5 from J, leaving 23 bases between them. The V gene's germline CDR1 is MNHNS and CDR2 SASEGT. The CDR3 protein is CASRSGGHFRGNNSPLHF. The CDR3 region has the DNA TGTGCCAGCAGGTCGGGGGGGCACTTCAGGGGAAATAATTCACCCCTCCACTTT.

This clonotype showed up just a few times. The chain is built from TRBV5-1 and TRBJ2-1; D remains unclear. The germline V gene encodes CDR1 SGHRS and CDR2 YFSETQ. This CDR3 has 15 amino acids. V gave up 3 bases and J gave up 0 bases, with 10 bases separating them. This chain's CDR3 is CASSSFGYSYNEQFF. CDR3 nucleotides: TGCGCCAGCAGCTCCTTCGGGTACTCCTACAATGAGCAGTTCTTC.

This clonotype appeared a few times. The V gene is TRBV29-1, the J gene TRBJ1-1; 7 nucleotides line up with TRBD1. This CDR3 contains 12 residues. Looked up from germline, CDR1 is SQVTM and CDR2 is ANQGSEA. J gave up 5 bases and V 2 bases, and 2 bases lay outside the gene matches. DNA of the CDR3: TGCAGCGTTGAAACAGGGGATACTGAAGCTTTCTTT. This codes for CSVETGDTEAFF.

The V gene is TRBV30, the J gene TRBJ2-1; D is perhaps TRBD1 (5 bases). Trimming took off 2 bases at V and 6 bases at J, with 8 bases between the two ends. This CDR3 is built from 12 residues. Germline CDR1 is GTSNPN and CDR2 is SVGIG (reference sequence). The CDR3 reads CAWSPRANEQFF. CDR3 nucleotides: TGTGCCTGGAGTCCCAGGGCCAATGAGCAGTTCTTC.

The chain links TRBV20-1 to TRBJ2-3, with TRBD2 matching 8 bases. The CDR3 length is 12 residues. The V gene's germline CDR1 is DFQATT and CDR2 SNEGSKA (reference sequence). V was pared by 7 bases and J by 5 bases, with 5 bases of the junction left unmatched. The DNA of the CDR3 is TGCAGTGGATTCCTAGCGGGAGATACGCAGTATTTT. This gives the protein CSGFLAGDTQYF.

The J gene is TRBJ2-5, the V gene TRBV3-1, with D unclear. Trimming stripped 4 bases from V and 2 bases from J, with 14 bases between. CDR1 is LGHDT and CDR2 is YNNKEL in the germline V gene (reference sequence). CDR3 length: 15 amino acids. The DNA for the CDR3 is TGTGCCAGCAGCCCACTCGGGTCCCTTCAAGAGACCCAGTACTTC. Its protein product is CASSPLGSLQETQYF.